This TCR beta chain comes out of a study of T cell responses to AZD1222 COVID-19 vaccine. Overall study findings and caveats: Females made up more of the donors, who were largely white British, and clonal diversity may have come out too low.

This clone was recorded a few times. Its antigen is currently unknown. Libraries were prepared by immunoSEQ multiplex PCR; TCRdb keeps only in-frame clonotypes and omits some of them. This table holds some 67,000 clones, 80% to 90% found once. V was clipped by 4 bases and J by 12 bases, with 16 bases between them. Germline V gene lookup returns CDR1 LGHDT and CDR2 YNNKEL (reference sequence). The CDR3 runs 14 residues. The chain couples TRBV3-1 (or the pseudogene TRBV3-2) to TRBJ1-6, with no clear D. This TCR derives from an adult who received the AZD1222 COVID-19 vaccine. Sequencing was performed on peripheral blood, taken 28 days after the second AZD1222 dose. As DNA, the CDR3 is TGTGCCAGCAGCCTCCGGGAGCGTACGATACCCCTCCACTTT. It specifies CASSLRERTIPLHF.